This TCR beta chain was captured by sequencing in a study of patients and donors after allogeneic stem cell transplantation. V shed 4 bases, J shed 7 bases, and the junction held 3 bases outside the gene matches. This CDR3 has 13 amino acids. CDR1 is MRHNA and CDR2 is SNTAGT in the germline V gene. TCRdb itself ran the RT-PCR reads through MiXCR, one entry per CDR3 protein. The sample contains about 230,000 distinct CDR3 sequences, 11% to 15% of which appear only once. The sample taken for sequencing was blood, either unsorted or a sorted T cell fraction (not recorded which). This chain uses TRBV6-4 with TRBJ1-2; 10 bases align to TRBD1. This receptor was identified in a human donor who was either an allogeneic HSCT recipient or a stem cell or donor lymphocyte infusion donor (not recorded which). It is not recorded whose cells these are; they may come from a transplant donor. The CDR3 DNA reads TGTGCCAGCAGTGCGACAGGGGGCGGTGGCTACACCTTC. Translated: CASSATGGGGYTF.